The clone carrying this T cell receptor beta chain was seen only a few times. The antigen is undetermined. This sample is drawn from a study of blood T cells in healthy people across ages. Findings and limits, study-wide: Diversity of TCR beta correlated strongly with naive T cell percentage.

Between the trimmed V and J ends, which lost 6 bases and 0 bases, there was a span of 17 bases. Germline assignment: CDR1 SEHNR and CDR2 FQNEAQ (reference sequence). The CDR3 consists of 16 residues. PCR was performed a second time for about 7 to 11 cycles using a sample-barcoded 5' primer and a J-beta primer mix. MiXCR, run by TCRdb on the 5' RACE reads, gives a single entry per CDR3 protein. The sample consists of 800,000 to 1,000,000 distinct CDR3 sequences, around 48% of them appearing once. Researchers report isolating at least 6.5 million PBMCs per sample. Total RNA extracted from each sample amounted to at least 5.5 micrograms.

V is TRBV7-9 and J is TRBJ1-2; a possible D gene is TRBD1 (5 bases). The sequence was collected from a young man in good health. What was sequenced was blood. In DNA, the CDR3 is TGTGCCAGCAGTCGGACCCGGGACGACCCTAACTATGGCTACACCTTC. This translates into CASSRTRDDPNYGYTF. The whole variable domain, remainder taken from reference TRBV7-9 and TRBJ1-2, is DTGVSQNPRHKITKRGQNVTFRCDPISEHNRLYWYRQTLGQGPEFLTYFQNEAQLEKSRLLSDRFSAERPKGSFSTLEIQRTEQGDSAMYLCASSRTRDDPNYGYTFGSGTRLTVV.